This T cell receptor beta chain appears in the sequencing data of a study of blood T cell repertoires in COVID-19. Study at large: Spain, Italy and the United States supplied samples that represented acute and convalescent COVID-19. Sample material is recorded as cDNA or gDNA derived from T cells, B-cell-depleted T cells, or PBMCs.

As processed by the authors: Reference gene primer amplification yielded estimated nucleated cell counts. Clones were read by immunoSEQ multiplex PCR, and TCRdb kept only the in-frame ones, dropping some. V and J calls and clone size are given by that table; D and trimming were obtained from the DNA. The data hold some 96,000 clones, with just over 85% observed a single time. This clone is a singleton in its sample. The CDR3 consists of 12 residues. CDR1 and CDR2 (germline): MNHEY, SMNVEV (reference sequence). V lost 8 bases and J lost 6; bases outside the gene matches: 3. The chain joins TRBV27 to TRBJ1-5; TRBD1 matches 8 bases. The receptor's source is a human donor in a cohort sampled during active COVID-19. Sample: peripheral blood. This CDR3 is CASGDRTQPQHF. The CDR3 DNA reads as TGTGCCAGCGGGGACAGGACTCAGCCCCAGCATTTT.